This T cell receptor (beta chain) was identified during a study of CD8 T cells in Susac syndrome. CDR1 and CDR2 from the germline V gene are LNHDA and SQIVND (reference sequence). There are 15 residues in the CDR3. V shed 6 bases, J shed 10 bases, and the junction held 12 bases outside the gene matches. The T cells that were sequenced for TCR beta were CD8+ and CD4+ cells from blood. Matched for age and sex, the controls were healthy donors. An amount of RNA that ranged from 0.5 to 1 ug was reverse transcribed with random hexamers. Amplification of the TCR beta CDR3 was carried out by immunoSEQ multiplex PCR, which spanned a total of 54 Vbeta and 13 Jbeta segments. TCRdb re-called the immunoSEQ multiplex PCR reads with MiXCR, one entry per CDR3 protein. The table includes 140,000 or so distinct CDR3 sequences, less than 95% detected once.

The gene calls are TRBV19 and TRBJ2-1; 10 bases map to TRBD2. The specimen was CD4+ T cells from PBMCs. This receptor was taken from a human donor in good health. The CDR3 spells CASSPSMERGGEQFF. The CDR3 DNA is TGTGCCAGTAGCCCCTCTATGGAGCGGGGGGGGGAGCAGTTCTTC.